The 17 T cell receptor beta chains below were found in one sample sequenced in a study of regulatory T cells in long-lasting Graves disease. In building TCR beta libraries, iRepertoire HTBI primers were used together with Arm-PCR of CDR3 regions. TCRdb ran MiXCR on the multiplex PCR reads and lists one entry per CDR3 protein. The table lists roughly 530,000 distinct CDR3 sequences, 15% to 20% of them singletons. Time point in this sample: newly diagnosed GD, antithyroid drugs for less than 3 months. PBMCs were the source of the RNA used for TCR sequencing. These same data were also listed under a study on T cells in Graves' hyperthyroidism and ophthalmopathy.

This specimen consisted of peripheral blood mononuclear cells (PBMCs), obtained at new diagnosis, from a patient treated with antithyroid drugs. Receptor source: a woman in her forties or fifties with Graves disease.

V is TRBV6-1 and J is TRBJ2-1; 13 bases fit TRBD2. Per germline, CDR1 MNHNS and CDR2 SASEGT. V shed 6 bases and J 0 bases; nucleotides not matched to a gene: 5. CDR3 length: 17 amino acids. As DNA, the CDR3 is TGTGCCAGCAGACAGGGACTAGCGGGGAGCTCCTACAATGAGCAGTTCTTC. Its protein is CASRQGLAGSSYNEQFF.

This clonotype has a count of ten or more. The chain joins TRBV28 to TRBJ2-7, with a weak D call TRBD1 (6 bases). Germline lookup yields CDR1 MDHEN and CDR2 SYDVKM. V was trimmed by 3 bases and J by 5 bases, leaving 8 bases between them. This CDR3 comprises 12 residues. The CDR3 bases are TGTGCCAGCAGTTTGGGACATAACGAGCAGTACTTC. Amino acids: CASSLGHNEQYF.

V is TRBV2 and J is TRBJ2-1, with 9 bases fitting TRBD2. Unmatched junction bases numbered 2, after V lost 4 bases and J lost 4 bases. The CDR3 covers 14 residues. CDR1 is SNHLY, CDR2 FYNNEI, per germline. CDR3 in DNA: TGTGCCAGCAGTGGACTAGCGGCATACAATGAGCAGTTCTTC. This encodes CASSGLAAYNEQFF.

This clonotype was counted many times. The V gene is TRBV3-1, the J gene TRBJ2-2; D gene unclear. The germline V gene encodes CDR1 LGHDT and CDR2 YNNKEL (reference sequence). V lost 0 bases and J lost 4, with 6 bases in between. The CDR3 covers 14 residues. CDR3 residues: CASSQEAITGELFF. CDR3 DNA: TGTGCCAGCAGCCAAGAAGCGATCACCGGGGAGCTGTTTTTT.

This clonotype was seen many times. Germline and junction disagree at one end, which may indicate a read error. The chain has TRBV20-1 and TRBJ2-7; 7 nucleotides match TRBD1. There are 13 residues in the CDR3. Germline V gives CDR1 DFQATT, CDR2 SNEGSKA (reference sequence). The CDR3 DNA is TGCAGTGCCACCCGGGACAGCACCTACGAGCAATACTTC. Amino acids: CSATRDSTYEQYF.

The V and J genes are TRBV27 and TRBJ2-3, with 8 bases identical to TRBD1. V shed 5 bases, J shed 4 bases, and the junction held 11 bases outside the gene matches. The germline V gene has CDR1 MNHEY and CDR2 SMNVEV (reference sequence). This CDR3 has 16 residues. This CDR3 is CASSLKPGGAADTQYF. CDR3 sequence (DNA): TGTGCCAGCAGTCTCAAACCAGGGGGCGCAGCAGATACGCAGTATTTT.

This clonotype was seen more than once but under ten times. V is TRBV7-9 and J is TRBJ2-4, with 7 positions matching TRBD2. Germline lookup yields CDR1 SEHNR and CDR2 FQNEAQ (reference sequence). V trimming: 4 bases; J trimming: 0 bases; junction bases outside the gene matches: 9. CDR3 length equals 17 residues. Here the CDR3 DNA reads TGTGCCAGCAGCTCCCCTCCGGGGGGAGTAGCCAAAAACATTCAGTACTTC. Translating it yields CASSSPPGGVAKNIQYF.

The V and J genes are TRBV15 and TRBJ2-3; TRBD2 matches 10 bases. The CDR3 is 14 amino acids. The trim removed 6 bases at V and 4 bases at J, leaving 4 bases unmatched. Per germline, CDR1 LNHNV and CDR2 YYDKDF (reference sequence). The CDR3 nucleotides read TGTGCCACCAGAATAGCGGGGGGATCAGATACGCAGTATTTT. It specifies CATRIAGGSDTQYF.

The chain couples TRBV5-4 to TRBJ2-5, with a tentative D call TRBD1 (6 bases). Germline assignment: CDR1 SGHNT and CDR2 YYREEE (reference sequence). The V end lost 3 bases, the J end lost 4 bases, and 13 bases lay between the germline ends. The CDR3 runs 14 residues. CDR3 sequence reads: CASSSTGRGETQYF. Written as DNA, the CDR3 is TGTGCCAGCAGCTCGACAGGTCGCGGAGAGACCCAGTACTTC. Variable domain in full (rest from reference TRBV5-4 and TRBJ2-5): ETGVTQSPTHLIKTRGQQVTLRCSSQSGHNTVSWYQQALGQGPQFIFQYYREEENGRGNFPPRFSGLQFPNYSSELNVNALELDDSALYLCASSSTGRGETQYFGPGTRLLVL.

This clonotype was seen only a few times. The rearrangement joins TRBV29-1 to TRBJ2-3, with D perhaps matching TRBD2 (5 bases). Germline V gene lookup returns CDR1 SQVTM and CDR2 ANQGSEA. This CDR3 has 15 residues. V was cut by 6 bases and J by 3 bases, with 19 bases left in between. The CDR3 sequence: CSVKRASGGTDTQYF. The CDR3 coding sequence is TGCAGCGTCAAGAGGGCCTCCGGCGGGACAGATACGCAGTATTTT.

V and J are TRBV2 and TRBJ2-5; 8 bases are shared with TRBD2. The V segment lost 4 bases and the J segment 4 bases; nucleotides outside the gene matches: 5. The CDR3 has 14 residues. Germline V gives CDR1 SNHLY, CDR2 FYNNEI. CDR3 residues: CASSVGLAGETQYF. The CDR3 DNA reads TGTGCCAGCAGTGTCGGGCTAGCGGGAGAGACCCAGTACTTC.

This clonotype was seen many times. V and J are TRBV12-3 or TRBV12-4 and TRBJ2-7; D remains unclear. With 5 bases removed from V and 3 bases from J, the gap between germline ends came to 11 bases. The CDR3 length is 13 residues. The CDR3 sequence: CASSGIRNYEQYF. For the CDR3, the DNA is TGTGCCAGCAGTGGAATCCGCAACTACGAGCAGTACTTC.

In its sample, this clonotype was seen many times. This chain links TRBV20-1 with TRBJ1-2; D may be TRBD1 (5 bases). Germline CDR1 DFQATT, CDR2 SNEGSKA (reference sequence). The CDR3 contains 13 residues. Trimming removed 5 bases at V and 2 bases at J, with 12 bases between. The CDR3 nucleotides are TGCAGTGCTGGGGACGAGACCAACTATGGCTACACCTTC. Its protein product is CSAGDETNYGYTF.

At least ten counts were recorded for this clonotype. CDR3: CASSSTDSTDTQYF. The CDR3 DNA reads TGTGCCAGCAGTTCGACAGACAGCACAGATACGCAGTATTTT. V and J are TRBV12-3 or TRBV12-4 and TRBJ2-3; perhaps TRBD1 as D (5 bases). The V end lost 4 bases, the J end lost 0 bases, and 8 bases lay between the germline ends. The CDR3 covers 14 residues.

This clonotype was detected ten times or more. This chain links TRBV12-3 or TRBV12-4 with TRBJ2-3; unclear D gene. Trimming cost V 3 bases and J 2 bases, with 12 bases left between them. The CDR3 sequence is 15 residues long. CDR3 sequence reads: CASSFPARLTDTQYF. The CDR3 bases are TGTGCCAGCAGTTTCCCAGCCCGACTCACAGATACGCAGTATTTT.

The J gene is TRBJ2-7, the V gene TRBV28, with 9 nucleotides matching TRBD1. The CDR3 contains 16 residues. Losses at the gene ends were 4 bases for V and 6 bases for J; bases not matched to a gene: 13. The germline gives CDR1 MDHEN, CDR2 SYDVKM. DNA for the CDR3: TGTGCCAGCAGTTCGCTCCCGGGACAGGGTTCCAGCGAGCAGTACTTC. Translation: CASSSLPGQGSSEQYF.

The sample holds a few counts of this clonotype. The CDR3 here is CASSKGQGALNTEAFF. CDR3 in DNA: TGCGCCAGCAGCAAGGGACAGGGGGCGTTAAACACTGAAGCTTTCTTT. The chain employs TRBV5-1 and TRBJ1-1, with 12 bases aligning to TRBD1. The CDR3 length is 16 residues. Germline CDR1 and CDR2: SGHRS and YFSETQ. V was clipped by 4 bases and J by 2 bases; unmatched bases: 6. Together with reference TRBV5-1 and TRBJ1-1, the CDR3 gives the full variable domain: KAGVTQTPRYLIKTRGQQVTLSCSPISGHRSVSWYQQTPGQGLQFLFEYFSETQRNKGNFPGRFSGRQFSNSRSEMNVSTLELGDSALYLCASSKGQGALNTEAFFGQGTRLTVV.